The clone carrying this TCR beta chain was found once. Its target is unknown. This CDR3 spans 11 amino acids. The germline V gene has CDR1 LNHDA and CDR2 SQIVND (reference sequence). Deletions cut 3 bases from V and 12 bases from J, with 9 bases between. This sample is part of a study of T cell responses to AZD1222 COVID-19 vaccine. The study's findings and limits: Vaccine-associated CD4 TCRs ranged over spike, dominating at 160-218 and 743-854. Within unmutated variant regions lay the reported targets of nearly half of spike-specific TCRs.

Sequenced by immunoSEQ multiplex PCR; TCRdb stores in-frame clones only, minus some. Here the sample spans under 150,000 clones, about 82% being singletons. The sequence was obtained from an adult who received the MenACWY meningococcal vaccine as a control. Sequencing was performed on peripheral blood, taken 28 days after the second dose of the MenACWY control vaccine. The chain recombines TRBV19 with TRBJ2-1; D is unclear. DNA for the CDR3: TGTGCCAGTAGTATTGGCTATTCGCAGTTCTTC. This codes for CASSIGYSQFF.